The 23 T cell receptor beta chains below come from one sample, sequenced in a study of blood T cell repertoires in COVID-19. Produced via immunoSEQ multiplex PCR; TCRdb's table is partial and in-frame only. The sample holds about 200,000 clones, roughly 84% seen once. The sample consisted of peripheral blood. The receptor source for this set is a human donor in a cohort sampled during active COVID-19.

This chain joins TRBV6-1 and TRBJ1-5; D remains unclear. V shed 1 base and J shed 6 bases, with 16 bases lying between them. The length of the CDR3 is 16 residues. CDR1 and CDR2 from the germline V gene are MNHNS and SASEGT. As DNA, the CDR3 is TGTGCCAGCAGTGAAGTTGGGCAGGCCTTTGGTCAGCCCCAGCATTTT. This gives the protein CASSEVGQAFGQPQHF.

The J gene is TRBJ2-2, the V gene TRBV18, with 9 nucleotides matching TRBD2. The CDR3 sequence is 15 residues long. In germline, CDR1 is KGHSH, CDR2 LQKENI. With 5 bases clipped from V and 5 bases from J, the junction kept 6 bases outside the gene matches. CDR3 sequence (DNA): TGTGCCAGCTCATCCGGACTAGCGACAACCGGGGAGCTGTTTTTT. As protein: CASSSGLATTGELFF.

This chain links TRBV29-1 with TRBJ1-1; D might be TRBD1 (5 bases). Germline-derived CDR1 and CDR2 are SQVTM and ANQGSEA. Deletions cut 0 bases from V and 6 bases from J, with 5 bases between. This CDR3 has 11 amino acids. The CDR3 bases are TGCAGCGTTGAAGAGACAGCTGAAGCTTTCTTT. Translated, it gives CSVEETAEAFF.

The gene calls are TRBV5-4 and TRBJ1-2; D unresolved. Germline V gene data show CDR1 as SGHNT and CDR2 as YYREEE (reference sequence). The CDR3 runs to 12 residues. Trimming pared 1 base from V and 4 bases from J, leaving 5 bases between. In DNA, the CDR3 is TGTGCCAGCAGCTTGCCCAGCTATGGCTACACCTTC. Encoded protein: CASSLPSYGYTF.

This chain links TRBV11-2 with TRBJ2-1, with TRBD2 matching 10 bases. CDR1 and CDR2 (germline): SGHAT, FQNNGV. With V trimmed by 1 base and J by 4 bases, 7 bases remained unmatched. The CDR3 runs to 17 residues. The CDR3 bases are TGTGCCAGCAGCTTAGCCCCGACTAGCGGGTATTACAATGAGCAGTTCTTC. Its translation: CASSLAPTSGYYNEQFF. Variable domain in full (rest from reference TRBV11-2 and TRBJ2-1): EAGVAQSPRYKIIEKRQSVAFWCNPISGHATLYWYQQILGQGPKLLIQFQNNGVVDDSQLPKDRFSAERLKGVDSTLKIQPAKLEDSAVYLCASSLAPTSGYYNEQFFGPGTRLTVL.

The sample holds one count of this clone. V gene TRBV27 combines with J gene TRBJ1-1, with 9 bases lining up with TRBD1. In germline, CDR1 is MNHEY, CDR2 SMNVEV (reference sequence). With 4 bases clipped from V and 0 bases from J, the junction kept 6 bases outside the gene matches. This CDR3 is built from 16 residues. The CDR3 coding sequence is TGTGCCAGCAGTTCGGGACAGGGTAACATGAACACTGAAGCTTTCTTT. Translation: CASSSGQGNMNTEAFF.

The chain couples TRBV28 to TRBJ2-3; perhaps TRBD2 as D (6 bases). The ends were cut back, 3 bases at V and 3 bases at J, with 10 bases in the middle. Germline lookup yields CDR1 MDHEN and CDR2 SYDVKM. The CDR3 totals 14 residues. The CDR3 spells CASSLGLATDTQYF. The DNA for the CDR3 is TGTGCCAGCAGTTTGGGTCTAGCGACAGATACGCAGTATTTT.

The sample holds a few counts of this clone. The CDR3 DNA reads TGCGCCAGCAGCATACAGGGGCGGGGTGGCTACACCTTC. It is translated as CASSIQGRGGYTF. The rearrangement links TRBV5-1 to TRBJ1-2; TRBD1 agrees at 7 bases. Germline V lookup: CDR1 SGHRS, CDR2 YFSETQ. Losses at the gene ends were 4 bases for V and 7 bases for J; bases not matched to a gene: 7. The CDR3 totals 13 residues.

This chain uses TRBV9 with TRBJ1-3; D may be TRBD1 (5 bases). Between the trimmed V and J ends, which lost 2 bases and 0 bases, there was a span of 12 bases. CDR3 length: 16 amino acids. Germline loops: CDR1 SGDLS, CDR2 YYNGEE. The CDR3 is CASSVGGTPSGNTIYF. The CDR3, as DNA: TGTGCCAGCAGCGTGGGGGGTACACCCTCTGGAAACACCATATATTTT.

This chain links TRBV6-5 with TRBJ2-3, with 9 positions matching TRBD1. Unmatched junction bases numbered 5, after V lost 8 bases and J lost 2 bases. This CDR3 comprises 14 residues. Germline V gives CDR1 MNHEY, CDR2 SVGAGI. The CDR3 DNA follows: TGTGCCAGCTCAGGGACAGGGACCACAGATACGCAGTATTTT. Protein: CASSGTGTTDTQYF.

The chain combines TRBV7-2 with TRBJ2-1; 7 bases map to TRBD2. V shed 0 bases, J shed 4 bases, and the junction held 6 bases outside the gene matches. Per germline, CDR1 SGHTA and CDR2 FQGNSA. The CDR3 covers 16 residues. This CDR3 reads CASSLAPGGTYNEQFF. In DNA form, the CDR3 reads TGTGCCAGCAGCTTAGCTCCGGGAGGCACTTACAATGAGCAGTTCTTC. The full variable domain, completed using reference TRBV7-2 and TRBJ2-1, is GAGVSQSPSNKVTEKGKDVELRCDPISGHTALYWYRQSLGQGLEFLIYFQGNSAPDKSGLPSDRFSAERTGGSVSTLTIQRTQQEDSAVYLCASSLAPGGTYNEQFFGPGTRLTVL.

DNA of the CDR3: TGTGCCAGTAGTACCGGACAGGGGAATGAAAAACTGTTTTTT. This encodes CASSTGQGNEKLFF. The V and J genes are TRBV19 and TRBJ1-4; 9 bases match TRBD1. J gave up 5 bases and V 4 bases, and 2 bases lay outside the gene matches. Germline-derived CDR1 and CDR2 are LNHDA and SQIVND (reference sequence). This CDR3 contains 14 residues.

This clone was observed a handful of times. The chain recombines TRBV11-2 with TRBJ2-7; weak D call: TRBD2 (5 bases). CDR1 and CDR2 (germline): SGHAT, FQNNGV. The V and J ends lost 3 bases and 4 bases respectively, with 7 bases between them. CDR3 length: 12 amino acids. The CDR3 reads CASSLTTYEQYF. The CDR3 DNA reads as TGTGCCAGCAGCTTGACTACTTACGAGCAGTACTTC.

V and J are TRBV28 and TRBJ2-2; D might be TRBD2 (5 bases). CDR1 is MDHEN and CDR2 is SYDVKM in the germline V gene. The CDR3 runs to 14 residues. Between the trimmed V and J ends, which lost 3 bases and 5 bases, there was a span of 10 bases. CDR3 sequence (DNA): TGTGCCAGCAGTTTTTACGGCGGGACCGGGGAGCTGTTTTTT. It specifies CASSFYGGTGELFF. The entire variable domain, with the rest obtained from reference TRBV28 and TRBJ2-2, is as follows: DVKVTQSSRYLVKRTGEKVFLECVQDMDHENMFWYRQDPGLGLRLIYFSYDVKMKEKGDIPEGYSVSREKKERFSLILESASTNQTSMYLCASSFYGGTGELFFGEGSRLTVL.

The genes are TRBV2 and TRBJ1-5; D remains ambiguous. This CDR3 has 14 amino acids. Trimming cost V 2 bases and J 3 bases, with 8 bases left between them. CDR1 SNHLY and CDR2 FYNNEI come from the germline V gene. The CDR3 DNA follows: TGTGCCAGCAGTGAATCTGGCCCCAATCAGCCCCAGCATTTT. Its translation is CASSESGPNQPQHF.

V gene TRBV7-2 combines with J gene TRBJ2-6; D is perhaps TRBD1 (5 bases). CDR3 length: 15 amino acids. Trimming removed 5 bases at V and 2 bases at J, with 10 bases between. Germline CDR1 is SGHTA and CDR2 is FQGNSA. The CDR3 DNA reads TGTGCCAGCAGCATCCAGGGAACTGGGGCCAACGTCCTGACTTTC. Protein sequence: CASSIQGTGANVLTF.

This sequence joins TRBV10-2 and TRBJ1-5; no clear D gene. CDR1 is WSHSY, CDR2 SAAADI, per germline. The CDR3 runs 16 residues. V was pared by 3 bases and J by 1 base, with 13 bases between. In nucleotides, the CDR3 is TGCGCCAGCAGTGAAGGTTTTAGCGGAAGCAATCAGCCCCAGCATTTT. Protein sequence: CASSEGFSGSNQPQHF.

The chain recombines TRBV5-1 with TRBJ2-7; 14 bases map to TRBD2. This CDR3 has 17 residues. Germline loops: CDR1 SGHRS, CDR2 YFSETQ. With 2 bases clipped from V and 1 base from J, the junction kept 5 bases outside the gene matches. CDR3 coding DNA: TGCGCCAGCAGCTTAGGACTAGCGGGGGGACAGTCCTACGAGCAGTACTTC. It specifies CASSLGLAGGQSYEQYF.

The rearrangement uses TRBV5-1 and TRBJ2-2, with D uncertain. CDR1 and CDR2 from the germline V gene are SGHRS and YFSETQ. V was clipped by 0 bases and J by 7 bases, with 16 bases between them. The CDR3 totals 16 residues. This CDR3 reads CASSLVAEASIGELFF. The DNA for the CDR3 is TGCGCCAGCAGCTTGGTAGCCGAGGCCTCCATCGGGGAGCTGTTTTTT. Combining the CDR3 with reference TRBV5-1 and TRBJ2-2 gives the whole variable domain KAGVTQTPRYLIKTRGQQVTLSCSPISGHRSVSWYQQTPGQGLQFLFEYFSETQRNKGNFPGRFSGRQFSNSRSEMNVSTLELGDSALYLCASSLVAEASIGELFFGEGSRLTVL.

The V and J genes are TRBV28 and TRBJ1-5; tentative D call: TRBD1 (5 bases). Trimming took off 2 bases at V and 4 bases at J, with 9 bases between the two ends. CDR3 length: 14 amino acids. Looked up from germline, CDR1 is MDHEN and CDR2 is SYDVKM. CDR3 region: CASSLQGLNQPQHF. The CDR3 nucleotides are TGTGCCAGCAGTTTACAGGGATTAAATCAGCCCCAGCATTTT. Full variable domain (rest looked up from reference TRBV28 and TRBJ1-5): DVKVTQSSRYLVKRTGEKVFLECVQDMDHENMFWYRQDPGLGLRLIYFSYDVKMKEKGDIPEGYSVSREKKERFSLILESASTNQTSMYLCASSLQGLNQPQHFGDGTRLSIL.

This clone has a single count. The chain is built from TRBV15 and TRBJ2-7; weak D call: TRBD2 (6 bases). The germline gives CDR1 LNHNV, CDR2 YYDKDF (reference sequence). The CDR3 consists of 15 residues. V was shortened by 1 base and J by 0 bases, with 10 bases between the two germline ends. In DNA form, the CDR3 reads TGTGCCACCAGCAGAGTCGGGGGACTCTCCTACGAGCAGTACTTC. As protein: CATSRVGGLSYEQYF.

As to this clone: The sample contains more than one DNA sequence encoding this CDR3. The V gene is TRBV28, the J gene TRBJ1-2; perhaps TRBD1 as D (5 bases). Trimming stripped 4 bases from V and 2 bases from J, with 14 bases between. Germline values: CDR1 MDHEN, CDR2 SYDVKM. The CDR3 length is 15 residues. The CDR3 coding sequence is TGTGCCAGCAGTTCGGACCGGGGGGGGAACTATGGCTACACCTTC. It translates to CASSSDRGGNYGYTF.

CDR3 DNA sequence: TGTGCCAGCAGCTTCGGACTCCCCCAAGAGACCCAGTACTTC. Translation: CASSFGLPQETQYF. The chain is built from TRBV7-9 and TRBJ2-5; possibly TRBD2 for D (5 bases). The V and J ends lost 3 bases and 1 base respectively, with 9 bases between them. The CDR3 totals 14 residues. Germline values: CDR1 SEHNR, CDR2 FQNEAQ (reference sequence). The variable domain in full, completed from reference TRBV7-9 and TRBJ2-5, reads DTGVSQNPRHKITKRGQNVTFRCDPISEHNRLYWYRQTLGQGPEFLTYFQNEAQLEKSRLLSDRFSAERPKGSFSTLEIQRTEQGDSAMYLCASSFGLPQETQYFGPGTRLLVL.